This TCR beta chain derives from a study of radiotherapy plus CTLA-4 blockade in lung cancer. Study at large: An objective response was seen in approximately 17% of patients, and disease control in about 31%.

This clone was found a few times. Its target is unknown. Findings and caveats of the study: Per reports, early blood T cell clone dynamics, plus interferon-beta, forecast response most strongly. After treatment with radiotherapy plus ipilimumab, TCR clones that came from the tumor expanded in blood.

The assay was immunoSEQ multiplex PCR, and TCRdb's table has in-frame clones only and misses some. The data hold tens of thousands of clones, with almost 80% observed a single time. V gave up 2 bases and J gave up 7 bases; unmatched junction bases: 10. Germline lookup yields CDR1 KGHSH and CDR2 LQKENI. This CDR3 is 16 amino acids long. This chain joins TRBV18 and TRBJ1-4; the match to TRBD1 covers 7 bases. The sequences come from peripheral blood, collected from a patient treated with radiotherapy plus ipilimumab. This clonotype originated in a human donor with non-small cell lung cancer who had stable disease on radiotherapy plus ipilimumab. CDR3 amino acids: CASSPVRGGVREKLFF. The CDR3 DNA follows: TGTGCCAGCTCACCAGTCAGAGGGGGCGTACGTGAAAAACTGTTTTTT.